One and the same sample provided the 16 T cell receptor beta chains below, sequenced in a study of shared clonotypes between healthy human individuals. TCRdb's table, derived via immunoSEQ multiplex PCR, lists solely in-frame clones and lacks some. This table has about 640,000 clones, around 72% appearing once. Sequences were obtained from memory CD4+ T cells sorted from blood. The subset is: CD45RA-negative fraction. Every receptor here comes from a woman under 40 in good health.

The chain recombines TRBV14 with TRBJ2-7; TRBD2 matches at 14 bases. Germline V lookup: CDR1 SGHDN, CDR2 FVKESK. V was clipped by 3 bases and J by 3 bases; unmatched bases: 13. This CDR3 contains 19 residues. CDR3 protein: CASSHVPGLAGDGYYEQYF. The DNA of the CDR3 is TGTGCCAGCAGCCACGTACCGGGACTAGCGGGAGATGGATACTACGAGCAGTACTTC.

The table lists this clone with a count of one. This rearrangement joins TRBV7-8 to TRBJ1-3; no clear D. This CDR3 is built from 13 residues. Deletions cut 3 bases from V and 3 bases from J, with 6 bases between. Germline-derived CDR1 and CDR2 are SGHVS and FQNEAQ. The CDR3 DNA reads as TGTGCCAGCAGCTTCCGGGGTGGAAACACCATATATTTT. It specifies CASSFRGGNTIYF.

This clone was seen only once. V usage is TRBV6-5 and J usage is TRBJ2-1, with TRBD2 matching over 12 bases. J gave up 3 bases and V 4 bases, and 4 bases lay outside the gene matches. Germline V gives CDR1 MNHEY, CDR2 SVGAGI. This CDR3 region has 16 residues. This chain's CDR3 is CASSLRLAGVYNEQFF. CDR3 bases: TGTGCCAGCAGTTTGAGACTAGCGGGAGTCTACAATGAGCAGTTCTTC.

This clone was observed at least ten times. V is TRBV6-5 and J is TRBJ2-2; maybe TRBD2 (5 bases). Germline values: CDR1 MNHEY, CDR2 SVGAGI. The CDR3 is 12 residues long. Trimming stripped 7 bases from V and 5 bases from J, with 8 bases between. The CDR3, as DNA: TGTGCCAGCAAACGGACTACCGGGGAGCTGTTTTTT. It is translated as CASKRTTGELFF.

This chain links TRBV19 with TRBJ2-5; TRBD2 matches at 9 bases. The CDR3 length is 16 residues. Germline-derived CDR1 and CDR2 are LNHDA and SQIVND (reference sequence). Germline trimming cut 5 bases from V and 11 bases from J; bases unmatched to any gene: 18. This CDR3 is CASSHPSSAGGWKQYF. DNA for the CDR3: TGTGCCAGTAGTCACCCCAGCTCCGCGGGAGGGTGGAAGCAGTACTTC.

The V call is TRBV18, the J call TRBJ2-7, with TRBD2 identical over 10 bases. The germline CDR1 and CDR2 sequences are KGHSH and LQKENI. Germline trimming cut 5 bases from V and 2 bases from J; bases unmatched to any gene: 6. This CDR3 spans 15 amino acids. CDR3 bases: TGTGCCAGCTCAACAGGACTAGCGGCCACCTACGAGCAGTACTTC. It codes for CASSTGLAATYEQYF.

This clone appeared a few times. This chain links TRBV6-5 with TRBJ1-2; D remains ambiguous. The V gene's germline CDR1 is MNHEY and CDR2 SVGAGI. This CDR3 has 14 residues. Trimming removed 2 bases at V and 4 bases at J, with 11 bases between. The CDR3 nucleotides are TGTGCCAGCAGTTACATAGGTGGGCGCTATGGCTACACCTTC. It encodes CASSYIGGRYGYTF.

This clone is a singleton in its sample. V gene TRBV30 combines with J gene TRBJ2-2; perhaps TRBD2 as D (6 bases). V lost 4 bases, J lost 4 bases, and 13 bases lay in between. Per the germline V gene, CDR1 is GTSNPN and CDR2 is SVGIG (reference sequence). The CDR3 is made up of 14 amino acids. Here the CDR3 reads CAWIRRDLTGELFF. The CDR3 DNA is TGTGCCTGGATACGGCGGGACCTCACCGGGGAGCTGTTTTTT.

V gene TRBV29-1 combines with J gene TRBJ1-1; 11 bases map to TRBD1. Germline loops: CDR1 SQVTM, CDR2 ANQGSEA. The CDR3 has 12 amino acids. With V trimmed by 7 bases and J by 8 bases, 6 bases remained unmatched. In DNA, the CDR3 is TGCAGCGGGAGGACAGGGGGCGAAGAAGCTTTCTTT. Its translation: CSGRTGGEEAFF.

V gene TRBV11-3 combines with J gene TRBJ2-1; no reliable D call. CDR1 SGHNT and CDR2 YENEEA come from the germline V gene. Trimming took 1 base from V and 10 from J, leaving 8 bases between them. The CDR3 extends over 12 amino acids. The CDR3 nucleotides are TGTGCCAGCAGCTTAGTTGGGCGGGAGCAGTTCTTC. Its translation: CASSLVGREQFF.

The DNA of the CDR3 is TGTGCCAGCAGTTCCCCTGCGACAGGGACCCCCTACGAGCAGTACTTC. Translation gives CASSSPATGTPYEQYF. This sequence joins TRBV28 and TRBJ2-7; 7 bases fit TRBD1. With V trimmed by 4 bases and J by 2 bases, 11 bases remained unmatched. In germline, CDR1 is MDHEN, CDR2 SYDVKM. The CDR3 is 16 residues long.

The rearrangement joins TRBV6-5 to TRBJ2-7, with no clear D. Looked up from germline, CDR1 is MNHEY and CDR2 is SVGAGI. The CDR3 totals 13 residues. V was cut by 10 bases and J by 0 bases, with 13 bases left in between. The CDR3 coding sequence is TGTGCCACCACGAATCTAGGCTCCTACGAGCAGTACTTC. Protein product: CATTNLGSYEQYF.

The chain links TRBV7-9 to TRBJ2-3, with 9 bases lining up with TRBD2. Per the germline V gene, CDR1 is SEHNR and CDR2 is FQNEAQ (reference sequence). Trimming took 1 base from V and 7 from J; bases not matched to a gene: 9. CDR3 size: 16 residues. This chain's CDR3 is CASSLGLAGAENTQYF. For the CDR3, the DNA is TGTGCCAGCAGCTTAGGATTAGCGGGAGCTGAGAATACGCAGTATTTT. The full variable domain, completed using reference TRBV7-9 and TRBJ2-3, is DTGVSQNPRHKITKRGQNVTFRCDPISEHNRLYWYRQTLGQGPEFLTYFQNEAQLEKSRLLSDRFSAERPKGSFSTLEIQRTEQGDSAMYLCASSLGLAGAENTQYFGPGTRLTVL.

The rearrangement joins TRBV27 to TRBJ2-3; a weak D match, TRBD1 (5 bases). The CDR3 has 15 residues. Germline values: CDR1 MNHEY, CDR2 SMNVEV (reference sequence). With 3 bases removed from V and 1 base from J, the gap between germline ends came to 11 bases. CDR3 sequence: CASSFNRIRTDTQYF. Written as DNA, the CDR3 is TGTGCCAGCAGTTTCAACAGGATACGCACAGATACGCAGTATTTT.

The J gene is TRBJ1-2, the V gene TRBV7-9; 11 bases map to TRBD1. Germline V gene sequence: CDR1 SEHNR, CDR2 FQNEAQ (reference sequence). The CDR3 has 17 residues. J was trimmed by 4 bases and V by 5 bases; bases with no gene match: 12. CDR3 sequence: CASSERTGGIGVYGYTF. Here the CDR3 DNA reads TGTGCCAGCAGCGAACGGACAGGGGGCATTGGAGTCTATGGCTACACCTTC.

V usage is TRBV7-2 and J usage is TRBJ2-7; 9 bases are shared with TRBD1. CDR1 is SGHTA and CDR2 is FQGNSA in the germline V gene. This CDR3 region has 14 residues. V lost 5 bases, J lost 7 bases, and 9 bases stayed unmatched. This CDR3 is CASSGTTGGWEQYF. CDR3 sequence (DNA): TGTGCCAGCAGCGGAACCACAGGGGGCTGGGAGCAGTACTTC. The whole variable domain, filled in from reference TRBV7-2 and TRBJ2-7, reads GAGVSQSPSNKVTEKGKDVELRCDPISGHTALYWYRQSLGQGLEFLIYFQGNSAPDKSGLPSDRFSAERTGGSVSTLTIQRTQQEDSAVYLCASSGTTGGWEQYFGPGTRLTVT.